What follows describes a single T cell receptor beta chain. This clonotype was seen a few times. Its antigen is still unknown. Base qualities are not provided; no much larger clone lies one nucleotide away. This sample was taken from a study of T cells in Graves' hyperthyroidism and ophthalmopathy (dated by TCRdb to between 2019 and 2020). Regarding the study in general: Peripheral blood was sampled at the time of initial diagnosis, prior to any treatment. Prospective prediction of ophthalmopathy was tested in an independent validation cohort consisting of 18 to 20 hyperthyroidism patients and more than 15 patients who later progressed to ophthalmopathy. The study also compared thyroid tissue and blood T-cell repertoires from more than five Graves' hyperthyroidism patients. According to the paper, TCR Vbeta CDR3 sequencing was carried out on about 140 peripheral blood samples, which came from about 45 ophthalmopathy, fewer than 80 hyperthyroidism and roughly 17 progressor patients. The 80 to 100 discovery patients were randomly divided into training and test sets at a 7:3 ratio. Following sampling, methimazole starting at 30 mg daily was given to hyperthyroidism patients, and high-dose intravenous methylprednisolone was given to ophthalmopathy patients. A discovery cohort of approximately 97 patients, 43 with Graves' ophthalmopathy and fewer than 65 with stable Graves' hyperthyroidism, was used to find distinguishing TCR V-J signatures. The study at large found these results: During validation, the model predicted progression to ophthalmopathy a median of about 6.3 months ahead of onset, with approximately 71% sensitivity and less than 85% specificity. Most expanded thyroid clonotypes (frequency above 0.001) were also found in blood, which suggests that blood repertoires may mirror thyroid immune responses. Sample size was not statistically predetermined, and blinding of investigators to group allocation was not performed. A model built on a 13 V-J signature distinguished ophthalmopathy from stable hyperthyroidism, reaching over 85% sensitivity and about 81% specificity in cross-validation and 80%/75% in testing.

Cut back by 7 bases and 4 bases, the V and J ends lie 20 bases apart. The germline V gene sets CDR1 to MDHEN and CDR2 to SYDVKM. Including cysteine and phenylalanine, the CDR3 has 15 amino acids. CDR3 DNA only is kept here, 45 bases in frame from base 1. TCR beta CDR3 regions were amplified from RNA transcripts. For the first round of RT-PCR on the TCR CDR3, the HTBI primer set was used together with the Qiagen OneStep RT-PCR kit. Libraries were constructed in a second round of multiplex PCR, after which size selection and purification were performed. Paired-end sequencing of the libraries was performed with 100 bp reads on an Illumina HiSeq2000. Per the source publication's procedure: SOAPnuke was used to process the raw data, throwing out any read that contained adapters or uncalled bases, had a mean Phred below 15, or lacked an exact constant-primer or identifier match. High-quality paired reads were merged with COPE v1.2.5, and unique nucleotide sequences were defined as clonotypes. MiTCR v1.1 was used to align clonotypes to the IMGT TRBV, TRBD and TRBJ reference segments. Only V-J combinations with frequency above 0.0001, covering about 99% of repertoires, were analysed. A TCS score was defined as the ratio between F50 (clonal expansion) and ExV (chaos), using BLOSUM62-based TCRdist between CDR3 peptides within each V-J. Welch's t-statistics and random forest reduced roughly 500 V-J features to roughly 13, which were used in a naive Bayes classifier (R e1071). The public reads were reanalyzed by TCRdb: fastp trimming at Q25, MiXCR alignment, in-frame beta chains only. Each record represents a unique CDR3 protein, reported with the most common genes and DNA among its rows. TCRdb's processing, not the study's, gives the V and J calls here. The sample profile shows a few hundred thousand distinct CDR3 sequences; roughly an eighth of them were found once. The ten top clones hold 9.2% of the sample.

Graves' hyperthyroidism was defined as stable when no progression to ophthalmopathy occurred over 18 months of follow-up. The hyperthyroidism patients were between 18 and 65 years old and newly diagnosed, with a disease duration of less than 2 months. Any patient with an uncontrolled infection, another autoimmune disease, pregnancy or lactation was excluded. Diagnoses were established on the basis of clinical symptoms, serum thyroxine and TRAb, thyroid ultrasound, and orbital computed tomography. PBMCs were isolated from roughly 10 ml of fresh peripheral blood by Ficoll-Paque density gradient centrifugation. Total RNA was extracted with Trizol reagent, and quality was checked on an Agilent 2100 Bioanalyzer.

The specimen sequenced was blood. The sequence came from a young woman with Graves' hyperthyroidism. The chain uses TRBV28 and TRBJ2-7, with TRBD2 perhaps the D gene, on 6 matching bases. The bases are TGTGCCAGCAATGGGGGTGGAGGGTTGGGGTACGAGCAGTACTTC. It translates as CASNGGGGLGYEQYF.